Reported below is one TCR beta chain. What it binds is not known. Ophthalmopathic donors had moderate-to-severe activity, CAS ≥3 and NOSPECS ≥4, with disease that had lasted under 3 months. Diagnosis used clinical symptoms, serum thyroxine, TRAb, thyroid ultrasound and orbital computed tomography. Germline V gene data show CDR1 as DFQATT and CDR2 as SNEGSKA (reference sequence). Between the trimmed V and J ends, which lost 8 bases and 1 base, there was a span of 10 bases. CDR3 length: 12 residues. Amplification of the TCR beta CDR3 regions used RNA transcripts (as template). In the first round, RT-PCR was carried out with HTBI primers, and a multiplex PCR formed the second round. TCRdb processed the multiplex PCR reads anew with MiXCR; each CDR3 protein has one entry. The sample lists approximately 640,000 distinct CDR3 sequences; just over 40% were seen once. The data were obtained in a study of Graves' ophthalmopathy and Graves' hyperthyroidism.

Points from the study as a whole: The blood repertoire also included most expanded thyroid clonotypes above 0.001 frequency. Discriminating ophthalmopathy from stable hyperthyroidism, a 13-signature model attained a sensitivity of around 87% and a specificity of around 77%.

The TCR originated in an adult man with Graves' ophthalmopathy. V usage is TRBV20-1 and J usage is TRBJ2-3; D may be TRBD1 or TRBD2 (5 bases each). What was sequenced was peripheral blood. The CDR3 DNA reads TGCAGTTCCAGGGACCGCACAGATACGCAGTATTTT. Protein: CSSRDRTDTQYF.